The rows below give T cell receptor beta chains drawn from one sample of a study of spatial heterogeneity in lung cancer. A single record per CDR3 protein comes from TCRdb applying MiXCR to the 5' RACE reads. This sample has about 120,000 distinct CDR3 sequences, with 10% to 15% found just once. Sequences were derived from PBMCs, sampled at follow-up. Receptor source: a male donor with early-stage non-small cell lung cancer. Both conserved end residues are part of each CDR3. D genes are given only for firm matches. Clone size appears in some rows only: once, few, many, or a class for an expanded clone.

abundance	v_gene	j_gene	d_gene	CDR3aa	CDR3nt
many	TRBV20-1	TRBJ2-4	.	CSARDYSPFLAKNIQYF	TGCAGTGCTAGAGATTATTCCCCCTTTCTAGCCAAAAACATTCAGTACTTC
few	TRBV7-9	TRBJ2-1	.	CASSPLSRGNEQFF	TGTGCCAGCAGCCCCTTAAGTCGGGGGAATGAGCAGTTCTTC
many	TRBV14	TRBJ1-1	.	CASSRNTEAFF	TGTGCCAGCAGCAGGAACACTGAAGCTTTCTTT
many	TRBV29-1	TRBJ1-1	.	CSASRTNTEAFF	TGCAGCGCCTCGAGGACGAACACTGAAGCTTTCTTT
many	TRBV6-2/TRBV6-3	TRBJ1-1	TRBD1	CASSYAGQAGTFF	TGTGCCAGCAGTTACGCGGGACAGGCCGGTACTTTCTTT
few	TRBV28	TRBJ2-5	.	CASSSPRGAEETQYF	TGTGCCAGCAGTTCCCCCCGGGGCGCGGAGGAGACCCAGTACTTC
.	TRBV20-1	TRBJ2-7	.	CSASGGHEQYF	TGCAGTGCTAGCGGGGGCCACGAGCAGTACTTC
few	TRBV7-9	TRBJ2-4	.	CASSLDPKGNIQYF	TGTGCCAGCAGCTTAGATCCGAAGGGGAACATTCAGTACTTC
few	TRBV4-3	TRBJ1-2	.	CASSQERRVPFRGGVYGYTF	TGCGCCAGCAGCCAAGAGCGGAGGGTACCTTTCCGAGGAGGAGTCTATGGCTACACCTTC
.	TRBV5-6	TRBJ2-7	TRBD1	CASRPRDRLSGEQYF	TGTGCCAGCAGACCCCGGGACAGGCTCTCGGGAGAGCAGTACTTC
many	TRBV10-3	TRBJ1-1	.	CAISPQGTEAFF	TGTGCCATCAGCCCACAGGGCACTGAAGCTTTCTTT
many	TRBV6-5	TRBJ1-4	.	CASSFTGRELFF	TGTGCCAGCAGTTTTACAGGGAGGGAACTGTTTTTT
few	TRBV27	TRBJ1-5	.	CASSPQTGKWGNQPQHF	TGTGCCAGCAGTCCACAGACGGGCAAATGGGGCAATCAGCCCCAGCATTTT
.	TRBV5-5	TRBJ2-7	.	CASSPTPGYGVHEQYF	TGTGCCAGCAGCCCGACCCCGGGGTATGGTGTCCACGAGCAGTACTTC
.	TRBV12-3/TRBV12-4	TRBJ2-3	TRBD1	CASSLGQLARDTQYF	TGTGCCAGCAGTCTGGGACAGTTAGCACGTGATACGCAGTATTTT
.	TRBV11-3	TRBJ2-3	.	CASSFGQSTDTQYF	TGTGCCAGCAGCTTCGGACAAAGCACAGATACGCAGTATTTT
.	TRBV18	TRBJ2-7	.	CASSPGPGYEQYF	TGTGCCAGCTCACCAGGGCCCGGGTACGAGCAGTACTTC
many	TRBV29-1	TRBJ1-5	TRBD1	CSVAGGINQPQHF	TGCAGCGTTGCAGGGGGGATCAATCAGCCCCAGCATTTT
few	TRBV5-1	TRBJ1-6	.	CASSLGGRTNSPLHF	TGCGCCAGCAGCTTGGGAGGACGGACTAATTCACCCCTCCACTTT
few	TRBV20-1	TRBJ2-7	TRBD1	CSATRQGFSYEQYF	TGCAGTGCAACGAGACAGGGTTTTTCCTACGAGCAGTACTTC
few	TRBV5-1	TRBJ1-2	.	CASSLDEGRYGYTF	TGCGCCAGCAGCTTGGATGAGGGGAGGTATGGCTACACCTTC
many	TRBV3-1	TRBJ2-7	.	CASSHRSMGRSGSYEQYF	TGTGCCAGCAGCCACAGGTCAATGGGCCGGAGCGGCTCCTACGAGCAGTACTTC
many	TRBV27	TRBJ2-7	TRBD2	CASTRVAGAVFDEQYF	TGTGCCAGCACCAGAGTAGCGGGGGCGGTTTTCGACGAGCAGTACTTC
.	TRBV3-1	TRBJ1-6	TRBD1	CASSRQGTGYNSPLHF	TGTGCCAGCAGCCGTCAGGGGACAGGGTATAATTCACCCCTCCACTTT
.	TRBV12-3/TRBV12-4	TRBJ2-1	TRBD1	CASSSRPPGQGKNEQFF	TGTGCCAGCAGTTCACGTCCTCCGGGACAGGGTAAGAATGAGCAGTTCTTC
many	TRBV4-3	TRBJ2-7	.	CASSQEVLFSYEQYF	TGCGCCAGCAGCCAAGAGGTTCTCTTCTCCTACGAGCAGTACTTC
.	TRBV6-2/TRBV6-3	TRBJ2-5	.	CASTHEGPRWETQYF	TGTGCCAGCACCCACGAGGGACCTCGCTGGGAGACCCAGTACTTC
.	TRBV6-5	TRBJ2-7	.	CASHISGNSYEQYF	TGTGCCAGCCATATTAGCGGAAACTCCTACGAGCAGTACTTC
.	TRBV7-9	TRBJ2-6	.	CASSLALPRGANVLTF	TGTGCCAGCAGCTTAGCGCTCCCGCGGGGGGCCAACGTCCTGACTTTC
.	TRBV18	TRBJ1-4	TRBD1	CASSPTGTGEGTNEKLFF	TGTGCCAGCTCACCTACCGGGACAGGGGAAGGAACTAATGAAAAACTGTTTTTT
many	TRBV10-2	TRBJ1-1	TRBD1	CASRDSLGTGGTEAFF	TGCGCCAGCAGAGACAGCCTGGGGACAGGGGGAACTGAAGCTTTCTTT
.	TRBV20-1	TRBJ2-3	TRBD1	CSARWQGATDTQYF	TGCAGTGCTAGATGGCAGGGGGCCACAGATACGCAGTATTTT
many	TRBV15	TRBJ1-4	TRBD1	CATSRELLDRSEKLFF	TGTGCCACCAGCAGAGAGTTATTGGACAGGAGTGAAAAACTGTTTTTT
.	TRBV30	TRBJ2-7	TRBD2	CAWSPGGHEQYF	TGTGCCTGGAGCCCGGGAGGCCACGAGCAGTACTTC
many	TRBV20-1	TRBJ1-4	.	CSALSPSEKLFF	TGCAGTGCCTTAAGCCCTTCTGAAAAACTGTTTTTT
many	TRBV10-3	TRBJ2-3	TRBD1	CAIRSGQAADTQYF	TGTGCCATCAGGTCGGGACAGGCGGCAGATACGCAGTATTTT
.	TRBV5-6	TRBJ1-1	TRBD1	CASSLVRQGMNTEAFF	TGTGCCAGCAGCTTGGTTCGACAGGGGATGAACACTGAAGCTTTCTTT
few	TRBV7-9	TRBJ2-1	.	CASDIRQVTEQFF	TGTGCCAGCGACATACGACAGGTCACTGAGCAGTTCTTC
many	TRBV28	TRBJ1-2	.	CASSTSTSYGYTF	TGTGCCAGCAGTACCAGCACCTCTTATGGCTACACCTTC
few	TRBV21-1	TRBJ2-1	.	CASSPSTPGDRDNEQFF	TGTGCCAGCAGCCCCTCAACCCCAGGGGACCGCGACAATGAGCAGTTCTTC
few	TRBV14	TRBJ2-7	.	CASSQVGAVPYEQYF	TGTGCCAGCAGCCAAGTAGGGGCCGTACCCTACGAGCAGTACTTC
.	TRBV7-9	TRBJ1-4	.	CASSLGHNEKLFF	TGTGCCAGCAGCTTGGGGCATAATGAAAAACTGTTTTTT
few	TRBV28	TRBJ1-2	.	CASREAAAYGYTF	TGTGCCAGCAGAGAGGCAGCAGCCTATGGCTACACCTTC
.	TRBV3-1	TRBJ1-6	TRBD1	CASSQGRQGYNSPLHF	TGTGCCAGCAGCCAAGGGAGACAGGGATATAATTCACCCCTCCACTTT
.	TRBV11-2	TRBJ1-6	.	CASSFPYQSSYNSPLHF	TGTGCCAGCAGCTTCCCATATCAGAGCTCCTATAATTCACCCCTCCACTTT
few	TRBV28	TRBJ1-5	.	CASKRGQLGNQPQHF	TGTGCCAGCAAGCGAGGGCAGTTGGGCAATCAGCCCCAGCATTTT
few	TRBV11-3	TRBJ2-7	.	CASSSYFVLTYEQYF	TGTGCCAGCAGCTCCTATTTCGTCCTCACCTACGAGCAGTACTTC
.	TRBV28	TRBJ2-1	.	CASLLVLRNEQFF	TGTGCCTCCCTTCTGGTTCTCCGCAATGAGCAGTTCTTC
once	TRBV9	TRBJ2-2	.	CASGAGTANTGELFF	TGTGCCAGCGGGGCCGGGACCGCGAACACCGGGGAGCTGTTTTTT
few	TRBV7-9	TRBJ1-1	.	CASTGNPLITEAFF	TGTGCCAGCACAGGGAACCCTCTGATTACTGAAGCTTTCTTT
few	TRBV7-6	TRBJ2-5	TRBD1	CASSSGQGGKTQYF	TGTGCCAGCAGCTCGGGACAGGGAGGGAAGACCCAGTACTTC
.	TRBV3-1	TRBJ2-3	.	CASSTGGTDTQYF	TGTGCCAGCAGCACTGGGGGCACAGATACGCAGTATTTT
few	TRBV7-9	TRBJ1-2	.	CASSFPGTKEFGYTF	TGTGCCAGCAGCTTCCCCGGGACGAAAGAATTCGGCTACACCTTC
.	TRBV7-7	TRBJ2-2	.	CASSPRVAGELFF	TGTGCTAGCAGCCCCAGGGTGGCCGGGGAGCTGTTTTTT
few	TRBV12-3/TRBV12-4	TRBJ1-6	.	CASSLRQTNSPLHF	TGTGCCAGCAGCCTTAGACAGACCAATTCACCCCTCCACTTT
many	TRBV4-3	TRBJ1-6	.	CASSQTYNSPLHF	TGCGCCAGCAGCCAAACGTATAATTCACCCCTCCACTTT
.	TRBV4-2	TRBJ2-5	.	CASSQERGGQETQYF	TGTGCCAGCAGCCAAGAGAGAGGCGGCCAAGAGACCCAGTACTTC
.	TRBV10-3	TRBJ2-3	.	CAISESSLAGTGTQYF	TGTGCCATCAGTGAGTCAAGCCTAGCAGGGACGGGTACGCAGTATTTT